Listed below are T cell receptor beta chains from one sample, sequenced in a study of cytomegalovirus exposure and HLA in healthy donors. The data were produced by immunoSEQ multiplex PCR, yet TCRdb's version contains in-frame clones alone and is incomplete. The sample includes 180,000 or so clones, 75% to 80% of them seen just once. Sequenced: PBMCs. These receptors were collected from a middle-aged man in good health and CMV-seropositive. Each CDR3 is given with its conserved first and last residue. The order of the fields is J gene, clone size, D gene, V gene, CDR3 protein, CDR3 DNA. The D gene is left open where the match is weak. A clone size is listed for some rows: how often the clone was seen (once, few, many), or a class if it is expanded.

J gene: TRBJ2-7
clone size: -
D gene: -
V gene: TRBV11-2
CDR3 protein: CASSPGYEQYF
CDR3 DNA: TGTGCCAGCAGCCCCGGGTACGAGCAGTACTTC

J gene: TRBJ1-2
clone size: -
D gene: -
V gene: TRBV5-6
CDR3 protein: CASSLDQGLGYGYTF
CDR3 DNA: TGTGCCAGCAGCTTGGACCAGGGGCTCGGCTATGGCTACACCTTC

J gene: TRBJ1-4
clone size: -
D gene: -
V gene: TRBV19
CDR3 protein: CASSTRTATNEKLFF
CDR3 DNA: TGTGCCAGTAGTACTCGGACAGCAACTAATGAAAAACTGTTTTTT

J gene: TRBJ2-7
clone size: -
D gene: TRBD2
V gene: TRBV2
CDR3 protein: CASSAGLAGASYEQYF
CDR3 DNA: TGTGCCAGCAGTGCCGGGCTAGCGGGGGCCTCCTACGAGCAGTACTTC

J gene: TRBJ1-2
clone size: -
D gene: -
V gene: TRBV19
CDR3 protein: CASSILRGTPNYGYTF
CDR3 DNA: TGTGCCAGTAGTATACTGCGAGGGACACCGAATTATGGCTACACCTTC

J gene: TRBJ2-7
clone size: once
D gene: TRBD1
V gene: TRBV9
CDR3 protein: CASSDPGQGGEQYF
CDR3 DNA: TGTGCCAGCAGTGACCCGGGACAGGGTGGCGAGCAGTACTTC

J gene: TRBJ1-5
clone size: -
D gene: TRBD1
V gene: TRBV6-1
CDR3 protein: CASSETGLYQPQHF
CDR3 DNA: TGTGCCAGCAGTGAGACAGGGTTGTATCAGCCCCAGCATTTT

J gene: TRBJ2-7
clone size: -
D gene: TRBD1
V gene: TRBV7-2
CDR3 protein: CASSLTGAFYEQYF
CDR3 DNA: TGTGCCAGCAGCTTGACAGGGGCGTTCTACGAGCAGTACTTC

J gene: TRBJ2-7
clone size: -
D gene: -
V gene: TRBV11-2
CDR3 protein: CASSAYRPGSPEQYF
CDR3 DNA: TGTGCCAGCAGCGCGTACCGGCCGGGTTCCCCCGAGCAGTACTTC

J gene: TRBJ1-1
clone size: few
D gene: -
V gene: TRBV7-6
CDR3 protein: CASSSAGRMNTEAFF
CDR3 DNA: TGTGCCAGCAGCTCCGCGGGGCGCATGAACACTGAAGCTTTCTTT

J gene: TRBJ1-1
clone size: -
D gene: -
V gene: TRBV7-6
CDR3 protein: CASRSRRGNTEAFF
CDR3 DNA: TGTGCCAGCAGGTCCAGAAGGGGGAACACTGAAGCTTTCTTT

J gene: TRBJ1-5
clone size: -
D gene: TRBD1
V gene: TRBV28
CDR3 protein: CASRIRDRGLQPQHF
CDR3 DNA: TGTGCCAGCAGGATCCGGGACAGGGGGTTACAGCCCCAGCATTTT

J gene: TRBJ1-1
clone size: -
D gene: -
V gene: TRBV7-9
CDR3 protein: CASSSRDTEAFF
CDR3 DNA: TGTGCCAGCAGCTCCAGGGACACTGAAGCTTTCTTT

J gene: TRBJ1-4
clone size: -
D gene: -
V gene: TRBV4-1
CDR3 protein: CASSQGTATNEKLFF
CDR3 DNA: TGCGCCAGCAGCCAAGGGACAGCAACTAATGAAAAACTGTTTTTT

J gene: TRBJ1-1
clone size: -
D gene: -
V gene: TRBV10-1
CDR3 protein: CASSDRAFSSVNTEAFF
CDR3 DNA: TGCGCCAGCAGTGACAGGGCCTTTAGCAGTGTGAACACTGAAGCTTTCTTT

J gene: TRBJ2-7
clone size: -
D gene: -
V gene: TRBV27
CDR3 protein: CASSLEAPPYEQYF
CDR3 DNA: TGTGCCAGCAGTTTAGAAGCACCCCCCTACGAGCAGTACTTC

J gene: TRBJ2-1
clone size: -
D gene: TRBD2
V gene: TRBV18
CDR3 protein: CASSELAGVGYNEQFF
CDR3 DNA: TGTGCCAGCTCAGAATTAGCGGGGGTAGGCTACAATGAGCAGTTCTTC

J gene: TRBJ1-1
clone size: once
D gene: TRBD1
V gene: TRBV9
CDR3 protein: CASSVVRGTGEAFF
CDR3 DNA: TGTGCCAGCAGCGTAGTTAGGGGGACAGGTGAAGCTTTCTTT

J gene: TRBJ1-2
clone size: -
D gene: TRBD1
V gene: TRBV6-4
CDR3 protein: CASSVTGTGSVGYTF
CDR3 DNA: TGTGCCAGCAGTGTAACCGGGACAGGGTCTGTTGGCTACACCTTC

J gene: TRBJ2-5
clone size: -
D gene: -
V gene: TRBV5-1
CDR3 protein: CASSLGNRETQYF
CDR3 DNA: TGCGCCAGCAGCTTGGGGAACAGGGAGACCCAGTACTTC

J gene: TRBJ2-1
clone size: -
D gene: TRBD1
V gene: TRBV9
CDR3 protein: CASSAAGTGVRRYNEQFF
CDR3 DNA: TGTGCCAGCAGCGCCGCCGGTACAGGGGTACGACGCTACAATGAGCAGTTCTTC

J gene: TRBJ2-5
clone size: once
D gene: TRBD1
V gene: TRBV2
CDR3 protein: CASNQGAGETQYF
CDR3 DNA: TGTGCCAGCAACCAGGGGGCGGGTGAGACCCAGTACTTC

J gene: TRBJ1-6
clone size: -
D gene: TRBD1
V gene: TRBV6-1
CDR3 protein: CASSGRQGGNSPLHF
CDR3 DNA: TGTGCCAGCAGTGGAAGACAGGGAGGAAATTCACCCCTCCACTTT

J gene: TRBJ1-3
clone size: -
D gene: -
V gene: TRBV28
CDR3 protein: CASRQVSSLDTIYF
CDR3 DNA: TGTGCCAGCAGACAGGTGTCCAGTTTGGACACCATATATTTT

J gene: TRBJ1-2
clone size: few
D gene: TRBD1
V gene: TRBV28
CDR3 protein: CASSGQAPYGYTF
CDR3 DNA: TGTGCCAGCAGTGGACAGGCCCCCTATGGCTACACCTTC